There are a few counts of the clone carrying this T cell receptor (beta chain). The antigen is unknown. Certain patients were not enrolled. These were patients with other autoimmune diseases, uncontrolled infections, pregnancy or lactation. The authors isolated PBMCs from over 7.5 ml of fresh peripheral blood. Amplification targeted the TCR beta CDR3 regions, with RNA transcripts as the source material. First-round RT-PCR relied on HTBI primers, and a second-round multiplex PCR came next. A single record per CDR3 protein comes from TCRdb applying MiXCR to the multiplex PCR reads. Of approximately 640,000 distinct CDR3 sequences in the sample, 35% to 45% were seen once. The entry originates in a study of Graves' ophthalmopathy and Graves' hyperthyroidism. Study as a whole: Sampling took place at initial diagnosis, with peripheral blood obtained before any treatment.

Trimming took 0 bases from V and 6 from J, leaving 5 bases between them. Germline CDR1 reads SEHNR; CDR2 reads FQNEAQ (reference sequence). This CDR3 region has 13 residues. Study-level findings and limits: The majority of expanded thyroid clonotypes above 0.001 frequency also occurred in blood.

The receptor was derived from an adult man with Graves' ophthalmopathy. Sequences were obtained from peripheral blood. V and J are TRBV7-9 and TRBJ2-2; D gene uncertain. CDR3 sequence (DNA): TGTGCCAGCAGCTTAGCGTCAGCCGGGGAGCTGTTTTTT. Protein sequence: CASSLASAGELFF. Based on the CDR3 plus reference TRBV7-9 and TRBJ2-2, the full variable domain is DTGVSQNPRHKITKRGQNVTFRCDPISEHNRLYWYRQTLGQGPEFLTYFQNEAQLEKSRLLSDRFSAERPKGSFSTLEIQRTEQGDSAMYLCASSLASAGELFFGEGSRLTVL.